The 22 T cell receptor beta chains below were found in one sample sequenced in a study of tumor-infiltrating lymphocytes in oesophageal squamous cell carcinoma. TCRdb independently ran MiXCR on the reads; one entry per CDR3 protein. This table has 9,500 to 14,000 distinct CDR3 sequences, around 56% appearing once. The sample consisted of blood. The origin of the receptors is a female donor with esophageal squamous cell carcinoma.

This clonotype was counted between two and nine times. The chain uses TRBV7-8 and TRBJ2-3; 7 nucleotides align to TRBD1. The CDR3 is 15 residues long. V was clipped by 4 bases and J by 2 bases; unmatched bases: 6. Germline V gene sequence: CDR1 SGHVS, CDR2 FQNEAQ. Written as DNA, the CDR3 is TGTGCCAGCAGCTCCCCGGACAGGCTCACAGATACGCAGTATTTT. This encodes CASSSPDRLTDTQYF.

The chain is built from TRBV7-3 and TRBJ2-4, with TRBD2 as a possible D gene (7 bases). Near its end, the DNA agrees better with TRBJ2-7, so the J call may be wrong. Germline values: CDR1 SGHTA, CDR2 FQGTGA. The CDR3 covers 14 residues. The CDR3 DNA follows: TGTGCCAGCACCCTAGGGGGGGGTACCTACGAGCAGTACTTC. Amino acids: CASTLGGGTYEQYF.

V usage is TRBV27 and J usage is TRBJ2-5; the match to TRBD1 covers 8 bases. The better agreement between TRBJ2-1 and the DNA end casts doubt on the J call. The germline V gene has CDR1 MNHEY and CDR2 SMNVEV (reference sequence). The CDR3 runs 15 residues. The CDR3 sequence: CASSSILQGASEQFF. The DNA for the CDR3 is TGTGCCAGCAGTTCGATACTCCAGGGGGCGAGTGAGCAGTTCTTC.

This chain joins TRBV12-3 or TRBV12-4 and TRBJ2-1, with 11 bases matching TRBD2. This CDR3 comprises 17 residues. V lost 5 bases, J lost 0 bases, and 6 bases stayed unmatched. The CDR3 loop reads CASSPNSGRASYNEQFF. DNA of the CDR3: TGTGCCAGCAGTCCCAATAGCGGGAGGGCCTCCTACAATGAGCAGTTCTTC.

Comment on this clonotype: It is likely a read error, because the conserved phenylalanine at the end of the CDR3 is missing. No DNA is shown, since the ends of the CDR3 on it are uncertain; the CDR3 is the one TCRdb lists. The rearrangement links TRBV24-1 to TRBJ2-7; TRBD1 is the table's D call and was not checked against the DNA. The CDR3 is 16 amino acids long, termini counted. Germline loops: CDR1 KGHDR, CDR2 SFDVKD. CDR3 loop: CATSDTDRVWGYTFGS.

This clonotype was seen more than once but under ten times. The chain is built from TRBV5-1 and TRBJ2-7, with D unresolved. Per the germline V gene, CDR1 is SGHRS and CDR2 is YFSETQ. Trimming shortened V by 3 bases and J by 6 bases, and 16 bases separated the two germline ends. The CDR3 extends over 14 amino acids. DNA for the CDR3: TGCGCCAGCAGCTATTCAGCGACCTTCGGCGAGCAGTACTTC. Its protein is CASSYSATFGEQYF.

The chain recombines TRBV7-6 with TRBJ2-5; TRBD1 is a possible D gene (6 bases). Looked up from germline, CDR1 is SGHVS and CDR2 is FNYEAQ. CDR3 length equals 15 residues. V was trimmed by 7 bases and J by 5 bases, leaving 20 bases between them. The CDR3 protein is CASTGQSHGGETQYF. CDR3 DNA sequence: TGTGCCAGCACCGGACAGTCCCACGGCGGGGAGACCCAGTACTTC. Drawing the rest from reference TRBV7-6 and TRBJ2-5, the complete variable domain is GAGVSQSPRYKVTKRGQDVALRCDPISGHVSLYWYRQALGQGPEFLTYFNYEAQQDKSGLPNDRFSAERPEGSISTLTIQRTEQRDSAMYRCASTGQSHGGETQYFGPGTRLLVL.

V and J are TRBV7-4 and TRBJ1-1; 7 bases map to TRBD1. V lost 3 bases to trimming and J lost 4 bases; unmatched junction nucleotides: 5. The CDR3 consists of 14 residues. CDR1 is SGHVT and CDR2 is SQSDAQ in the germline V gene. CDR3 DNA: TGTGCCAGCAGCTTGACCACAGGGGCCACTGAAGCTTTCTTT. As protein: CASSLTTGATEAFF.

The chain employs TRBV7-8 and TRBJ2-5, with 10 positions matching TRBD1. The assigned J gene may be wrong: the sequence end matches TRBJ2-7 better. In germline, CDR1 is SGHVS, CDR2 FQNEAQ. This CDR3 contains 15 residues. CDR3 in amino acids: CASSQLGDRGYEQYF. Written as DNA, the CDR3 is TGTGCCAGCAGCCAACTCGGGGACAGGGGTTACGAGCAGTACTTC.

V and J are TRBV7-4 and TRBJ1-1; 9 nucleotides agree with TRBD1. V lost 5 bases and J lost 1; bases outside the gene matches: 2. The CDR3 contains 14 residues. Looked up from germline, CDR1 is SGHVT and CDR2 is SQSDAQ. The chain's CDR3 is CASSQGQGNTEAFF. In DNA form, the CDR3 reads TGTGCCAGCAGCCAGGGACAGGGGAACACTGAAGCTTTCTTT. The full variable domain, completed using reference TRBV7-4 and TRBJ1-1, is GAGVSQSPRYKVAKRGRDVALRCDSISGHVTLYWYRQTLGQGSEVLTYSQSDAQRDKSGRPSGRFSAERPERSVSTLKIQRTEQGDSAVYLCASSQGQGNTEAFFGQGTRLTVV.

By proportion, this clonotype is large. V usage is TRBV28 and J usage is TRBJ2-1; D not certain. V lost 3 bases to trimming and J lost 12 bases, with 9 bases between them. This CDR3 is 11 amino acids long. CDR1 is MDHEN and CDR2 is SYDVKM in the germline V gene. The CDR3 region has the DNA TGTGCCAGCAGTTTCCAGGCCGGGCAGTTCTTC. Protein: CASSFQAGQFF.

J is TRBJ2-4 and V is TRBV28; D is unresolved. The J call may be mistaken, given a closer DNA end match to TRBJ2-1. CDR1 MDHEN and CDR2 SYDVKM come from the germline V gene. The CDR3 covers 11 residues. The CDR3 DNA is TGTGCCAGCAGTTTTTCCAATGAGCAGTTCTTC. This translates into CASSFSNEQFF.

This clonotype was picked up many times. The chain employs TRBV10-2 and TRBJ2-1; D remains ambiguous. From germline, CDR1 is WSHSY and CDR2 SAAADI. V lost 4 bases and J lost 4, with 23 bases in between. The length of the CDR3 is 18 residues. The CDR3: CASSGDLREGQNYNEQFF. CDR3 nucleotides: TGCGCCAGCAGTGGGGATTTAAGGGAAGGCCAAAATTACAATGAGCAGTTCTTC.

This clonotype has more than one count but fewer than ten. The rearrangement uses TRBV6-6 and TRBJ2-1; D tentatively fits TRBD1 or TRBD2 (5 bases each). This CDR3 spans 15 amino acids. The germline CDR1 and CDR2 sequences are MNHNY and SVGAGI (reference sequence). V lost 2 bases and J 0 bases, leaving 8 bases between the germline ends. The CDR3 bases are TGTGCCAGCAGTTACCCGGGACGCTCCTACAATGAGCAGTTCTTC. This translates into CASSYPGRSYNEQFF.

In the case of this clonotype: Being one base from a much bigger clone, this may be a read error. The rearrangement joins TRBV28 to TRBJ1-2; TRBD2 is a possible D gene (5 bases). Matching the DNA end better, TRBJ2-7 makes the J call doubtful. The CDR3 runs to 14 residues. Germline V gene lookup returns CDR1 MDHEN and CDR2 SYDVKM. CDR3 DNA: TGTGACAGCAGGAGGACTGTTGTGGGCGGTGAGCAGTACTTC. Protein: CDSRRTVVGGEQYF.

This clonotype was seen only once. The chain employs TRBV27 and TRBJ2-5; possibly TRBD1 for D (5 bases). CDR3 size: 14 residues. V was shortened by 6 bases and J by 4 bases, with 15 bases between the two germline ends. Germline V gives CDR1 MNHEY, CDR2 SMNVEV (reference sequence). The CDR3 DNA sequence: TGTGCCAGCAGCTTCGCAGGGATGGGAGAGACCCAGTACTTC. Its protein is CASSFAGMGETQYF.

In this sample, this clonotype turned up many times. The CDR3 does not close with the conserved phenylalanine or tryptophan, likely indicating a read error. Because the CDR3's place on the DNA is in doubt, the DNA is left out and the CDR3 is given as listed by TCRdb. V is TRBV11-2 and J is TRBJ2-6. Germline CDR1 SGHAT, CDR2 FQNNGV. Inclusive of both ends, the CDR3 amounts to 8 amino acids. Here the CDR3 reads CASRQPFR.

This clonotype has a handful of counts. This may stem from a read error, because a much larger clone lies one nucleotide away. The rearrangement links TRBV5-4 to TRBJ2-1, with 14 bases identical to TRBD2. With the DNA end fitting TRBJ2-7 better, the J assignment may be wrong. CDR1 and CDR2 from the germline V gene are SGHNT and YYREEE (reference sequence). CDR3 length: 21 residues. DNA of the CDR3: TGTGCCAGCAGCTCCCACCGGGGGGGACTAGCGGGAGAAGGGGCCTACAATGAGCAGTACTTC. Protein: CASSSHRGGLAGEGAYNEQYF.

The chain employs TRBV7-3 and TRBJ1-2; D is perhaps TRBD1 (5 bases). TRBJ2-5 matches the DNA end more closely, so the J call is doubtful. The V gene's germline CDR1 is SGHTA and CDR2 FQGTGA. The CDR3 length is 14 residues. The CDR3 DNA is TGTGCCAGCAGTCAAGGACACAGCCAAGAGACCCAGTACTTC. As protein: CASSQGHSQETQYF.

This clonotype showed up just a few times. The CDR3 does not close with the conserved phenylalanine or tryptophan, likely indicating a read error. Because the CDR3's place on the DNA is in doubt, the DNA is left out and the CDR3 is given as listed by TCRdb. The chain is built from TRBV7-6 and TRBJ2-7; the table names TRBD1, a call not compared with the DNA. Germline V CDR1 and CDR2: SGHVS, FNYEAQ. 16 amino acids form the CDR3, both terminal residues included. Here the CDR3 reads CASSQIRQGGGYTFGS.

This clonotype has more than one count but fewer than ten. The chain joins TRBV2 to TRBJ2-1, with TRBD2 matching 9 bases. The end of the DNA fits TRBJ2-7 better, so the J call may be wrong. The CDR3 loop spans 14 amino acids. Germline CDR1 reads SNHLY; CDR2 reads FYNNEI. In nucleotides, the CDR3 is TGTGCCAGCAGTGAAATAGCGGGGGCCTACGAGCAGTACTTC. This translates into CASSEIAGAYEQYF.

A note on this clonotype: One base away lies a much larger clone, so this may be a sequencing read error. The chain joins TRBV7-6 to TRBJ2-6; D unresolved. The J call could be wrong; TRBJ2-1 is a better fit for the DNA end. Per the germline V gene, CDR1 is SGHVS and CDR2 is FNYEAQ. This CDR3 is 15 amino acids long. DNA of the CDR3: TGTGCCAGCAGCTTGAATCAATTGGAACCCTACGAGCAGTTCTTC. Translating it yields CASSLNQLEPYEQFF.